Sequencing of this T cell receptor (beta chain) was carried out in a study of cytomegalovirus exposure and HLA in healthy donors. Study observations and caveats: DRB1 showed the most TCR associations and HLA-C the fewest in a later analysis, as rates varied by HLA locus. In a later analysis, TCR beta V- and J-gene trimming showed a link to a missense DCLRE1C variant.

The CDR3 covers 13 residues. Germline-derived CDR1 and CDR2 are LGHNT and FRNRAP. V lost 1 base and J lost 0, with 3 bases in between. Turning to this clone: Its antigen is unidentified. Distinct nucleotide sequences in the sample also encode this CDR3.

Vbeta (60) and Jbeta (13) primers were used in the PCR. The table came from immunoSEQ multiplex PCR; TCRdb's copy has only in-frame clones and leaves some out. This sample's clone table lists tens of thousands of clones. This receptor was identified in a female donor in good health and CMV-seropositive. Material for sequencing was PBMCs. This chain uses TRBV12-5 with TRBJ1-1; D is unclear. The CDR3 coding sequence is TGTGCTAGTGGTTTGGCAATGAACACTGAAGCTTTCTTT. This codes for CASGLAMNTEAFF.